The rows below give T cell receptor beta chains drawn from one sample of a study of early T cells in non-severe SARS-CoV-2 infection. MiXCR, applied by TCRdb to the 5' RACE reads, yields one record per CDR3 protein. Of approximately 70,000 distinct CDR3 sequences in the sample, around 9.1% were seen once. The source material was whole blood, sampled at baseline. All receptors derive from an adult who was a healthcare worker with PCR-confirmed SARS-CoV-2 infection or an uninfected control (not recorded which). The CDR3 runs from the conserved cysteine through the conserved F or W. Each record gives: clone size, D gene, V gene, J gene, CDR3 DNA, CDR3 protein. D genes are given only for firm matches. Rows give clone size only sometimes, using once, few, many, or a class for an expanded clone.

NA	NA	TRBV6-2/TRBV6-3	TRBJ2-2	TGTGCCAGCAGACCGGTGGGGAACACCGGGGAGCTGTTTTTT	CASRPVGNTGELFF
few	TRBD2	TRBV6-5	TRBJ2-3	TGTGCCAGCAGGCCGCTCTCAGCGGGGGGGCCAACAGATACGCAGTATTTT	CASRPLSAGGPTDTQYF
few	TRBD2	TRBV6-1	TRBJ2-7	TGTGCCAGTCGGGTACTAGCGGGGGGCAGGTACGAGCAGTACTTC	CASRVLAGGRYEQYF
NA	TRBD1	TRBV6-5	TRBJ1-4	TGTGCCAGCAGTCGAGGACAGGGAGGCGGGGTTAATGAAAAACTGTTTTTT	CASSRGQGGGVNEKLFF
few	NA	TRBV29-1	TRBJ2-5	TGCAGCGTTGGGGCCGGAGATCAAGAGACCCAGTACTTC	CSVGAGDQETQYF
many	TRBD1	TRBV20-1	TRBJ2-7	TGCAGTGCCCGAAGGGGGCCCGACGAGCAGTACTTC	CSARRGPDEQYF
NA	NA	TRBV12-5	TRBJ1-2	TGTGCTAGTGGCCAAGACAGCCTTTTGTATGGCTACACCTTC	CASGQDSLLYGYTF
many	TRBD2	TRBV29-1	TRBJ2-5	TGCAGCGTTGGACTAGCGGGGGTCACTAAAGAGACCCAGTACTTC	CSVGLAGVTKETQYF
few	NA	TRBV5-4	TRBJ2-5	TGTGCCAGCAGCTTGTCCTCAGGGAGTCAAGAGACCCAGTACTTC	CASSLSSGSQETQYF
NA	NA	TRBV6-2/TRBV6-3	TRBJ1-2	TGTGCCAGCAGTACCACCGGGACCGACGCTAACTATGGCTACACCTTC	CASSTTGTDANYGYTF